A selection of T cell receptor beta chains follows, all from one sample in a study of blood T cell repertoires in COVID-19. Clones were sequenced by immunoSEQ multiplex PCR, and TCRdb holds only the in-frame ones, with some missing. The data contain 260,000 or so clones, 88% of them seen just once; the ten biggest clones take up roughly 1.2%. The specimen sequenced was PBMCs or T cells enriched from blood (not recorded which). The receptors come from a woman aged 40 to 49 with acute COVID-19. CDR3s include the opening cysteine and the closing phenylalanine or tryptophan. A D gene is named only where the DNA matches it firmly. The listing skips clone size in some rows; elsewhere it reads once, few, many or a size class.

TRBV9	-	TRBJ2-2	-	CASSVGGRVVTGELFF	TGTGCCAGCAGCGTAGGAGGGCGGGTGGTCACCGGGGAGCTGTTTTTT
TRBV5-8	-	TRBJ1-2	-	CASSLRRNYGYTF	TGTGCCAGCAGCTTGCGTCGGAACTATGGCTACACCTTC
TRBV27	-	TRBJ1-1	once	CASSLYYRTENTEAFF	TGTGCCAGCAGTTTATATTATAGGACAGAGAACACTGAAGCTTTCTTT
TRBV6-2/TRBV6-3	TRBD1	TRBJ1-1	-	CASSLQGARTEAFF	TGTGCCAGCAGTTTACAGGGGGCGCGAACTGAAGCTTTCTTT
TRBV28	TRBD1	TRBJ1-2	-	CASRVGQGYGYTF	TGTGCCAGCAGGGTGGGACAGGGGTATGGCTACACCTTC
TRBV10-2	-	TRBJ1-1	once	CATCTGMNTEAFF	TGCGCCACATGTACAGGGATGAACACTGAAGCTTTCTTT
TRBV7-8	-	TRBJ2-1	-	CASTPGRATYNEQFF	TGTGCCAGCACCCCCGGCAGGGCCACCTACAATGAGCAGTTCTTC
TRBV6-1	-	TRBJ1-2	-	CASSDRGVRPNYGYTF	TGTGCCAGCAGTGACCGGGGGGTGAGACCGAACTATGGCTACACCTTC
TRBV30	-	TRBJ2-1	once	CAWIGDKLYNEQFF	TGTGCCTGGATAGGGGACAAACTCTACAATGAGCAGTTCTTC
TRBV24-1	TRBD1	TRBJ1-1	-	CATSDPSGGDTEAFF	TGTGCCACCAGTGACCCGTCAGGGGGCGATACTGAAGCTTTCTTT
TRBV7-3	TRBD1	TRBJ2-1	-	CASSSISGGEQFF	TGTGCCAGCAGCTCGATATCAGGGGGTGAGCAGTTCTTC
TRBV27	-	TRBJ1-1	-	CASRGLSEAFF	TGTGCCAGCAGGGGGCTTTCCGAAGCTTTCTTT
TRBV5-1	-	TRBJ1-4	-	CASSFSRVENEKLFF	TGCGCCAGCAGCTTTAGCAGGGTGGAGAATGAAAAACTGTTTTTT
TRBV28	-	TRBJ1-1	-	CASTQGGALNTEAFF	TGTGCCAGCACCCAGGGAGGGGCCCTGAACACTGAAGCTTTCTTT
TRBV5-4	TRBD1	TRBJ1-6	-	CASSDQGTVLDSPLHF	TGTGCCAGCAGCGATCAAGGGACAGTACTTGATTCACCCCTCCACTTT
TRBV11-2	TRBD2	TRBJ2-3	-	CASSFEGTSGTDTQYF	TGTGCCAGCAGCTTCGAGGGGACTAGCGGGACAGATACGCAGTATTTT
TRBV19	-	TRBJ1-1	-	CASSIRPGPETEAFF	TGTGCCAGTAGTATCAGGCCAGGGCCGGAGACTGAAGCTTTCTTT
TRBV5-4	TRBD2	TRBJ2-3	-	CASSPGLAGADTQYF	TGTGCCAGCAGCCCGGGACTAGCGGGAGCAGATACGCAGTATTTT
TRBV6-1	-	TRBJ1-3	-	CASSEAGPGAISGNTIYF	TGTGCCAGCAGTGAAGCGGGTCCAGGGGCAATATCTGGAAACACCATATATTTT
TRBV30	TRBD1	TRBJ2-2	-	CACRQGGAGELFF	TGTGCCTGCAGACAGGGGGGGGCCGGGGAGCTGTTTTTT
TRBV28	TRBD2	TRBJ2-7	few	CASRRGTSGTYEQYF	TGTGCCAGCAGGCGCGGGACTAGCGGGACCTACGAGCAGTACTTC
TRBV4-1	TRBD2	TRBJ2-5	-	CASSQQLAMETQYF	TGCGCCAGCAGCCAACAACTAGCGATGGAGACCCAGTACTTC
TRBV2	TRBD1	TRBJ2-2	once	CASKERQGSNTGELFF	TGTGCCAGCAAAGAGAGACAGGGATCGAACACCGGGGAGCTGTTTTTT
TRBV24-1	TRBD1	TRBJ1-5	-	CATSDPRQGSNQPQHF	TGTGCCACCAGTGATCCCCGACAGGGAAGCAATCAGCCCCAGCATTTT
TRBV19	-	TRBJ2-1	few	CASSIGRQNNEQFF	TGTGCCAGTAGTATCGGCAGGCAAAACAATGAGCAGTTCTTC
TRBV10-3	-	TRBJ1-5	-	CAISQGIAVNQPQHF	TGTGCCATCAGTCAGGGGATCGCGGTCAATCAGCCCCAGCATTTT
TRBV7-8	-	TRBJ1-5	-	CASSLFVGDQPQHF	TGTGCCAGCAGCTTATTTGTGGGCGATCAGCCCCAGCATTTT
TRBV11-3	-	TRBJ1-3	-	CASSLARAGGNTIYF	TGTGCCAGCAGCTTAGCGAGGGCAGGAGGAAACACCATATATTTT
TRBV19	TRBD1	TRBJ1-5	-	CASSTEYRGGQPQHF	TGTGCCAGTAGTACCGAATACAGGGGGGGTCAGCCCCAGCATTTT
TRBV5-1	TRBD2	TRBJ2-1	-	CASIPGLAGVNAYNEQFF	TGCGCCAGCATTCCGGGACTAGCGGGAGTCAATGCCTACAATGAGCAGTTCTTC
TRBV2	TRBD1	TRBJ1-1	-	CASSPQGGNTEAFF	TGTGCCAGCTCGCCACAGGGGGGGAACACTGAAGCTTTCTTT
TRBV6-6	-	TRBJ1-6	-	CASSRTREGNSPLHF	TGTGCCAGCAGCCGTACAAGGGAGGGGAATTCACCCCTCCACTTT
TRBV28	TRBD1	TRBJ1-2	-	CAAHGQGLRGYTF	TGTGCCGCACATGGACAGGGCCTTCGCGGCTACACCTTC
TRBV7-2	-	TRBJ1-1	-	CASSLRRTDTEAFF	TGTGCCAGCAGCTTAAGACGGACAGACACTGAAGCTTTCTTT
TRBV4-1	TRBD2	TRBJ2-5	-	CASRRQLAGETQYF	TGCGCCAGCAGGCGACAACTAGCGGGGGAGACCCAGTACTTC
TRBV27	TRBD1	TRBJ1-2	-	CASSLRGQGALYGYTF	TGTGCCAGCAGTTTACGGGGACAGGGGGCGCTCTATGGCTACACCTTC
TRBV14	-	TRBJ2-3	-	CASSPGLYYSTDTQYF	TGTGCCAGCAGCCCCGGACTTTACTATAGCACAGATACGCAGTATTTT
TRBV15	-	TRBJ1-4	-	CATSSRSIKQKLFF	TGTGCCACCAGCAGCCGATCTATCAAGCAAAAACTGTTTTTT
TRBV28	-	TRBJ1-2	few	CASSLPSGIGYGYTF	TGTGCCAGCAGTTTACCCTCGGGGATCGGCTATGGCTACACCTTC
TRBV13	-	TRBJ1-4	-	CASSWRVDEKLFF	TGTGCCAGCAGCTGGAGAGTTGATGAAAAACTGTTTTTT
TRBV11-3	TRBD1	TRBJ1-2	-	CASSLEGQGTDGYTF	TGTGCCAGCAGCTTAGAGGGACAGGGAACGGATGGCTACACCTTC
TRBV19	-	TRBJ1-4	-	CASSRNEKLFF	TGTGCCAGTAGTCGGAATGAAAAACTGTTTTTT
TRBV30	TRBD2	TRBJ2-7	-	CAWSSGRGYEQYF	TGTGCCTGGAGCAGCGGGAGAGGCTACGAGCAGTACTTC
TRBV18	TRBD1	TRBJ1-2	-	CASSPKGQGIEGYTF	TGTGCCAGCTCACCCAAGGGACAGGGTATAGAGGGCTACACCTTC
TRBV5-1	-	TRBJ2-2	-	CASSPGIANTGELFF	TGCGCCAGCAGCCCCGGGATTGCGAACACCGGGGAGCTGTTTTTT
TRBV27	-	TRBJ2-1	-	CASSPTSGEQFF	TGTGCCAGCAGCCCTACCAGCGGGGAGCAGTTCTTC
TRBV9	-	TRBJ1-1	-	CASSVDQDEGTEAFF	TGTGCCAGCAGCGTAGATCAGGACGAGGGCACTGAAGCTTTCTTT
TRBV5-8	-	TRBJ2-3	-	CASSFGTDTQYF	TGTGCCAGCAGCTTCGGGACAGATACGCAGTATTTT
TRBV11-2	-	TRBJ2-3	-	CASSFRRTQGTDTQYF	TGTGCCAGCAGCTTCCGGAGGACCCAGGGGACAGATACGCAGTATTTT